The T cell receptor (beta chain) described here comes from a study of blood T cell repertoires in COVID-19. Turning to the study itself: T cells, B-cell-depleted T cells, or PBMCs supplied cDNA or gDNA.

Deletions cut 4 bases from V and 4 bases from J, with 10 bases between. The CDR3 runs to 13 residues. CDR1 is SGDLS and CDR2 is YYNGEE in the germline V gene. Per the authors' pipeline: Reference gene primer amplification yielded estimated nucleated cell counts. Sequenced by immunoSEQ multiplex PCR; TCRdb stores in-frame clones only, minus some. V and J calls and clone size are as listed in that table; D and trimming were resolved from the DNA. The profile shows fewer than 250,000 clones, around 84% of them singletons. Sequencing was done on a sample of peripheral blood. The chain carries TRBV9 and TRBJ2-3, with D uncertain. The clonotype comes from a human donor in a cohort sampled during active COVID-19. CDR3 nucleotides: TGTGCCAGCAGCTCACGCGTGGCAGATACGCAGTATTTT. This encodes CASSSRVADTQYF.